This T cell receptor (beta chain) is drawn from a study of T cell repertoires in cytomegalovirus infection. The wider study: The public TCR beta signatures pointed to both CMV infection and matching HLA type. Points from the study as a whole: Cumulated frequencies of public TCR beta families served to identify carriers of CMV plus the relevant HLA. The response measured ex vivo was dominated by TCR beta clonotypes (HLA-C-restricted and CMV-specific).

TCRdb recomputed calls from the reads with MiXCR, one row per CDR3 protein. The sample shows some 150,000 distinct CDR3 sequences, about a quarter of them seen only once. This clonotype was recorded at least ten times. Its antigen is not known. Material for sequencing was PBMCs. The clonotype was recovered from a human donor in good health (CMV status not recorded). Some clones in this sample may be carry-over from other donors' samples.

The CDR3 here is CASSPPAPLGGQPQHF. Written as DNA, the CDR3 is TGTGCCAGCAGTCCTCCAGCCCCCTTGGGGGGTCAGCCCCAGCATTTT. The chain employs TRBV6-2 or TRBV6-3 and TRBJ1-5; TRBD1 might be the D (5 bases). CDR1 and CDR2 (germline): MNHEY, SVGEGT. This CDR3 is 16 amino acids long. The germline V and J ends were trimmed by 5 bases and 6 bases, with 20 bases remaining between them.